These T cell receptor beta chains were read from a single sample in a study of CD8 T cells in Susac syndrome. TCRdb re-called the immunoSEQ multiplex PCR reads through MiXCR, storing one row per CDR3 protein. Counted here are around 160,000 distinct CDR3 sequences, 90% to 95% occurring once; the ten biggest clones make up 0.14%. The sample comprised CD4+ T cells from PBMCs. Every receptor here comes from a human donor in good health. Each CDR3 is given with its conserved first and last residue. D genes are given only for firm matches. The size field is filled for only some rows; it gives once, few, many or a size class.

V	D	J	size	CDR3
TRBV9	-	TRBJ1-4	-	CASSAGTFNEKLFF
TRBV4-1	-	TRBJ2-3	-	CASSQEPSPTDTQYF
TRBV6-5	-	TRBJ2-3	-	CASLSSSDTQYF
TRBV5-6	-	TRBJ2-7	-	CASSLVGGNEQYF
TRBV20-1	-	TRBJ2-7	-	CSAAGVREQYF
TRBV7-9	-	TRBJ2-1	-	CASSLGQGILSNEQFF
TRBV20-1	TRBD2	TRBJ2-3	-	CSAPPSGSTDTQYF
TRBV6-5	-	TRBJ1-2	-	CASKRGDYGYTF
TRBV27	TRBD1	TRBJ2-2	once	CASSPTPGQGYRLELFF
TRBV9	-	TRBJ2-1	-	CASSVARGNYNEQFF
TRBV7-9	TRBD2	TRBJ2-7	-	CASKTSGASYEQYF
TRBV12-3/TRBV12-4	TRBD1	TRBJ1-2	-	CASSPGQGASGYTF
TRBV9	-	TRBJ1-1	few	CASSFGQNTEAFF
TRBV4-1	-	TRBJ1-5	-	CASSQGTDGQPQHF
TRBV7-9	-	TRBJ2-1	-	CASSSSSDNEQFF
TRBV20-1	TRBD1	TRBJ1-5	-	CSARGLGQGKNQPQHF
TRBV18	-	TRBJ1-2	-	CASSPQLSDYGYTF
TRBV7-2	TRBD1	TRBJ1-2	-	CASSRTGGVYGYTF
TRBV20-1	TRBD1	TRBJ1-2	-	CSAMDRGYYGYTF
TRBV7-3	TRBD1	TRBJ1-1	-	CASSLTGFGTEAFF
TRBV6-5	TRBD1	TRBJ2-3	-	CASRRGTGGPDTQYF
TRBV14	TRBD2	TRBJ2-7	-	CASSLGLALVEQYF
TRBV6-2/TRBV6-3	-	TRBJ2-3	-	CASGIRGTDTQYF
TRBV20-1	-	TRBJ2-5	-	CSEAGGAKQETQYF
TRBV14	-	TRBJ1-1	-	CASSQDRMTEAFF
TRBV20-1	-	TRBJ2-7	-	CSARDLGDPQAYEQYF
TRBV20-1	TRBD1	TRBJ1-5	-	CSARSQGGQPQHF
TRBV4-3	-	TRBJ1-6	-	CASSPDSSNSPLHF
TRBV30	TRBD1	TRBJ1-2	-	CAWTRFPGQGEGYTF
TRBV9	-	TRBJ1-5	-	CASSVDYSNQPQHF
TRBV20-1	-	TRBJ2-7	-	CSAPLDYEQYF
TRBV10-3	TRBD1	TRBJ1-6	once	CAISEGRQGNSPLHF
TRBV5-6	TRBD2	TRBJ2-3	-	CASRRGGAGWSDTQYF
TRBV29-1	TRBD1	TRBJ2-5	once	CSAKENRGPETQYF
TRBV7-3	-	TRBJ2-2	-	CASSSGLVTGELFF
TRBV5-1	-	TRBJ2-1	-	CASSLRRGTVNEQFF
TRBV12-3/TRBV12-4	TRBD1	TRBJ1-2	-	CASTVTGTGGYTF
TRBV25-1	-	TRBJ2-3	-	CASSDSALTTDTQYF
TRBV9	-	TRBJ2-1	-	CASSVVGDEQFF
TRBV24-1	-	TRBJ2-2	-	CATSDSLGFAGELFF
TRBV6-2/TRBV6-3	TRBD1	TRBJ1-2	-	CASSRGQGAYGYTF
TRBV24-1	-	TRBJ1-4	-	CATSDFREKLFF
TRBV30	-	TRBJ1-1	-	CAWSVQGSKAFF
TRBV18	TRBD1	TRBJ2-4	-	CASSFGQGGKNIQYF
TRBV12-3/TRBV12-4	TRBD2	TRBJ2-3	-	CASSFTLAGPDTQYF
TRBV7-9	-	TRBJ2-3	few	CASRDVDTQYF
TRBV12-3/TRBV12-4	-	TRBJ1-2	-	CASSFRRGSPLDGGYTF
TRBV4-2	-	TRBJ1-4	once	CASSQDGGGHEKLFF
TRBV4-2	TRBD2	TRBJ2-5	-	CASSQTAGGGETQYF
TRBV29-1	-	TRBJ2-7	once	CSVEEGPAEQYF
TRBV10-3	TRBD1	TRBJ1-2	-	CAISPGGNYGYTF
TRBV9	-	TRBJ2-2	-	CASSFGQNTGELFF
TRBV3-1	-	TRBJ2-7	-	CASSQSPLGYEQYF
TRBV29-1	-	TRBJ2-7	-	CSDNGAAGASYEQYF
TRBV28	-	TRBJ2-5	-	CASLDRASETQYF